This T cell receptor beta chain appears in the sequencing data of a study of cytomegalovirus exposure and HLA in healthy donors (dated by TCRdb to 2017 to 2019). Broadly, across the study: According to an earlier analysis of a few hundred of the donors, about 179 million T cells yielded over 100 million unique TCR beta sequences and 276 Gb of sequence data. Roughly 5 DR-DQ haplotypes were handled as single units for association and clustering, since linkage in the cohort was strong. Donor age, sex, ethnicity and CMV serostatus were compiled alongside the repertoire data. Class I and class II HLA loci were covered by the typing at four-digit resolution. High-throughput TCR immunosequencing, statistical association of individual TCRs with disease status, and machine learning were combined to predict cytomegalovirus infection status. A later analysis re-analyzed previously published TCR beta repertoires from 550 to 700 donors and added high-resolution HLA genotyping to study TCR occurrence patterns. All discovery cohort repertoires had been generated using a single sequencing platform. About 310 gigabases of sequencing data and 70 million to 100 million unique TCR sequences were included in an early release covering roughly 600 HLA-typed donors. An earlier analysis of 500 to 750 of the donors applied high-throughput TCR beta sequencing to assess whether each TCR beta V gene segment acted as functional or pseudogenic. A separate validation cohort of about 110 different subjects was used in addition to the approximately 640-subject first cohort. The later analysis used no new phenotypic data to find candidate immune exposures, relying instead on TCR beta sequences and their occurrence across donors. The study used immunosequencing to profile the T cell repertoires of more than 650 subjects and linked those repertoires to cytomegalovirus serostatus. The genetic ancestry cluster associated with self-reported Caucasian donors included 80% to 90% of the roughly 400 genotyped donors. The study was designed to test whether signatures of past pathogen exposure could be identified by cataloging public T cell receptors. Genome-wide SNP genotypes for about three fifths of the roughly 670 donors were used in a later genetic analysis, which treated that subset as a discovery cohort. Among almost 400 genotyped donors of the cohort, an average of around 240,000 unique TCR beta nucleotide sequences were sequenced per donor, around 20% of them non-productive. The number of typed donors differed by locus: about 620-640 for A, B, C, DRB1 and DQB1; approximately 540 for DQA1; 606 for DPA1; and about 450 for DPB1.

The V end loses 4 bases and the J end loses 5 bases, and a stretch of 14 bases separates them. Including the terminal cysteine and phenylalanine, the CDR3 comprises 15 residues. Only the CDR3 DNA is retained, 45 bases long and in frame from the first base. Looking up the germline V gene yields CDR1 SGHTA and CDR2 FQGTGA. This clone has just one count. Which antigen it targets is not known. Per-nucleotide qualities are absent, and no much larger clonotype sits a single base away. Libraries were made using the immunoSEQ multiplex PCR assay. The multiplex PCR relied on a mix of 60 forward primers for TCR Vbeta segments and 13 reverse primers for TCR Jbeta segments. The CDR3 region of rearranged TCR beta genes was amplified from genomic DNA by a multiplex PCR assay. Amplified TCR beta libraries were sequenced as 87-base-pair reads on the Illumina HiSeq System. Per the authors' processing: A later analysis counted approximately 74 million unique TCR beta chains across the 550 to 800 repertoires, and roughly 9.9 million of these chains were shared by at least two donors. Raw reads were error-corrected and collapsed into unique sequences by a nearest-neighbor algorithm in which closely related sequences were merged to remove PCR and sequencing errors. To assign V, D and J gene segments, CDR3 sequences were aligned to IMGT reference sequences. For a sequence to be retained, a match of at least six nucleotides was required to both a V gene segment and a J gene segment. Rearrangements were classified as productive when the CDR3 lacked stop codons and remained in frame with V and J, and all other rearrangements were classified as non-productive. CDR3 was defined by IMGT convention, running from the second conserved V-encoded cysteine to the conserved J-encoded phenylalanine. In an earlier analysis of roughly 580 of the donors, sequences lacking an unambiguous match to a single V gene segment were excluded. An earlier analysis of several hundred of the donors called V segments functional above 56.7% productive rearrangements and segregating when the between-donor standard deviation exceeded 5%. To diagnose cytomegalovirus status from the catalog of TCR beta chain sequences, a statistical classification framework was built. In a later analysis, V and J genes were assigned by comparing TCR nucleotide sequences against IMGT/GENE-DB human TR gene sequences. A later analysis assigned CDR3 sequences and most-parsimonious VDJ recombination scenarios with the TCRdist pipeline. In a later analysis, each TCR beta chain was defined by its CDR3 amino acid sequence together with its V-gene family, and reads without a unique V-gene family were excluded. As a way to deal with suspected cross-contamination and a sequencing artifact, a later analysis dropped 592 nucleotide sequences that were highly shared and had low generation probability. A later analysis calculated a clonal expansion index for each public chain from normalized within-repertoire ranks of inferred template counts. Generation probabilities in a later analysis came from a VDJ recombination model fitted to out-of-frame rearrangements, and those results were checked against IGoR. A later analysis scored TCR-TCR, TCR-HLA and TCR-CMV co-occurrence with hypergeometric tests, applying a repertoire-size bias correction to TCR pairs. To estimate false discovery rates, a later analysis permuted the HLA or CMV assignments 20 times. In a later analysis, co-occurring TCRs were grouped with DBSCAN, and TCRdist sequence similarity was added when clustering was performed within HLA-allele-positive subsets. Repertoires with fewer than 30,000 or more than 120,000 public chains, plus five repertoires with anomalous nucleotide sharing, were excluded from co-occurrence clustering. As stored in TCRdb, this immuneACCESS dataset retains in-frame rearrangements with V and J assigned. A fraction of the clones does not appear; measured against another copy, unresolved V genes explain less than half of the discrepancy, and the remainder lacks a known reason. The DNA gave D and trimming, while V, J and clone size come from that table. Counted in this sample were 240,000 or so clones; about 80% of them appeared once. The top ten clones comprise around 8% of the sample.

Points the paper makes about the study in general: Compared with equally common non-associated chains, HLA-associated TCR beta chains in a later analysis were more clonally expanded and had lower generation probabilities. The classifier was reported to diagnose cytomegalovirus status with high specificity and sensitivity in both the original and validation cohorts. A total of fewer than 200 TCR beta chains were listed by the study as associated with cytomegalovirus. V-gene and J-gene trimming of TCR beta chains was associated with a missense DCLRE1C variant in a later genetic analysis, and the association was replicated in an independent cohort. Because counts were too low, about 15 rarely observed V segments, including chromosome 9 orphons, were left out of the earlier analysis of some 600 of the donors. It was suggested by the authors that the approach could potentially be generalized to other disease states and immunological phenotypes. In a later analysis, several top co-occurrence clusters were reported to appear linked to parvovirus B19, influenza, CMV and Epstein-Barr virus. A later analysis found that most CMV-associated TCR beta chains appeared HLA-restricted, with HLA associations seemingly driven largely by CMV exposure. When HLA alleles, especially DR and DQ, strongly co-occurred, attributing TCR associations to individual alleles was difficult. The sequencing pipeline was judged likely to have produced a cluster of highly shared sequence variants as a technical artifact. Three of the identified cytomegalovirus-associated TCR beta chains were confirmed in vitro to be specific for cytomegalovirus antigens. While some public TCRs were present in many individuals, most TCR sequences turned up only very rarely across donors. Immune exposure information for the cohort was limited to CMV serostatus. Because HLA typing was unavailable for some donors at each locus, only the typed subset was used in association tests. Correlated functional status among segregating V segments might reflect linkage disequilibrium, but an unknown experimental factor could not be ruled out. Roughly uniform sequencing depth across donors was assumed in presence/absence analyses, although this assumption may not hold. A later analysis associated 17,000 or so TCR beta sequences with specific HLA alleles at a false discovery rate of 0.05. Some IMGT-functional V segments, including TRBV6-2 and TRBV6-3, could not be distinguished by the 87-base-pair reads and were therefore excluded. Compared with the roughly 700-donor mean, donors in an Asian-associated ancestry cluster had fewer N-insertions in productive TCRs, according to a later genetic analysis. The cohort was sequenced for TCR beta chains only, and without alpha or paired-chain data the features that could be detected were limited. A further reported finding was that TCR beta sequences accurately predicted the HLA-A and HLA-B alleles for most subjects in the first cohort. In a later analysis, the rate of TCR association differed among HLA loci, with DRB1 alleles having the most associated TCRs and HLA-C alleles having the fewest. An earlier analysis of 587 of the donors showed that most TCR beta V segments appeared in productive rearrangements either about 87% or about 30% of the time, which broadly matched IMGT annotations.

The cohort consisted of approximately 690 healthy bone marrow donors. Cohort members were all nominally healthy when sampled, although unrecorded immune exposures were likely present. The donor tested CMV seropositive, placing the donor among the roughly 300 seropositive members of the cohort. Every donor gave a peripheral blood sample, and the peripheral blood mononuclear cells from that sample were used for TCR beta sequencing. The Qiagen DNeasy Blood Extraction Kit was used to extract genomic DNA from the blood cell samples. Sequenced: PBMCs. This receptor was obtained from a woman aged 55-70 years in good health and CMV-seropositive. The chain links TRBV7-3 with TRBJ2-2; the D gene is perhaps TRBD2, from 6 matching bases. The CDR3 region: CASSSSGTQTGELFF. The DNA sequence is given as TGTGCCAGCAGCTCTTCCGGGACTCAAACCGGGGAGCTGTTTTTT. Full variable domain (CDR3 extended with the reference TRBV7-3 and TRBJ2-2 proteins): GAGVSQTPSNKVTEKGKYVELRCDPISGHTALYWYRQSLGQGPEFLIYFQGTGAADDSGLPNDRFFAVRPEGSVSTLKIQRTERGDSAVYLCASSSSGTQTGELFFGEGSRLTVL.